The source of this T cell receptor (beta chain) is a study of radiation and T cells in renal cell carcinoma. About the study: Nephrectomy followed 15 Gy stereotactic body radiation by 4 weeks.

Data came from immunoSEQ multiplex PCR; TCRdb stores just in-frame clones and leaves some out. The sample yields around 86,000 clones, approximately 86% seen once. Trimming removed 0 bases at V and 8 bases at J, with 14 bases between. Per germline, CDR1 LNHNV and CDR2 YYDKDF (reference sequence). The CDR3 is made up of 15 amino acids. Time point in this sample: blood 2 weeks post-SBRT. The treatment is: 15 Gy SBRT to primary tumor, nephrectomy 4 weeks later. Study results and caveats: In blood, top tumor clones expanded by 2 weeks, shrinking by 4.

This clone has a handful of counts. Its antigen is unidentified. This TCR was sampled from a woman aged 45-59 years with renal cell carcinoma. The material was blood, obtained from a patient whose treatment included radiotherapy and nephrectomy. This chain joins TRBV15 and TRBJ2-1; a weak D match, TRBD1 (6 bases). This CDR3 reads CATSRDLGRGDEQFF. The CDR3 DNA is TGTGCCACCAGCAGAGATTTGGGCAGGGGTGATGAGCAGTTCTTC.